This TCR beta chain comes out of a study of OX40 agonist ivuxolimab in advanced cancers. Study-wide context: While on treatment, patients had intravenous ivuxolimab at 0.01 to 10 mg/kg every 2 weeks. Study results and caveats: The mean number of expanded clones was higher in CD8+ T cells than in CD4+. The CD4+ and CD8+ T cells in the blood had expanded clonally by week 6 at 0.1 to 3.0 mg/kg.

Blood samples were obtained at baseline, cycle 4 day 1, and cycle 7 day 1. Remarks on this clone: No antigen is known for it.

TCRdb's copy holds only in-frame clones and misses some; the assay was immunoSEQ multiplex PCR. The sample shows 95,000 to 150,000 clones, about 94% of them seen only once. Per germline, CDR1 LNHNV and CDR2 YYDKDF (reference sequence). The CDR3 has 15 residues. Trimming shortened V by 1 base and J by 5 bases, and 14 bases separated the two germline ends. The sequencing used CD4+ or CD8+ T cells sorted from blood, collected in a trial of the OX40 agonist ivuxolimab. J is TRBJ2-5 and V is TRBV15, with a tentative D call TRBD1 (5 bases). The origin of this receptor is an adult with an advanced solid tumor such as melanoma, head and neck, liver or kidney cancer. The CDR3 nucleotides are TGTGCCACCAGCAGAGCAGGGATTGGGGTGGAGACCCAGTACTTC. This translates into CATSRAGIGVETQYF.